The source of this T cell receptor beta chain is a study of siplizumab effects on memory and regulatory T cells. Overall study findings and caveats: In the presence of siplizumab, alloreactive sequences traceable to unstimulated CD4+ memory cells were significantly reduced. Mean Treg-derived proportions of mappable alloreactive CD4+ clones were around 70% for siplizumab and less than 35% for controls.

In regard to this clone: The antigen is undetermined.

The germline V and J ends were trimmed by 7 bases and 7 bases, with 17 bases remaining between them. Germline loops: CDR1 MNHEY, CDR2 SMNVEV (reference sequence). The CDR3 sequence is 14 residues long. The repertoire was sequenced with immunoSEQ multiplex PCR; TCRdb's copy has only in-frame clones and lacks some. The repertoire includes more than 50,000 clones, 85% to 95% of them detected once, and less than 45% sits in the top ten. Sequenced sample: CD8+ T cells sorted from blood. The source of this sequence is a human donor in good health. The rearrangement links TRBV27 to TRBJ2-1; D might be TRBD2 (6 bases). The CDR3 spells CASTGLGGGNEQFF. The CDR3 nucleotides are TGTGCCAGCACGGGGCTGGGGGGAGGTAATGAGCAGTTCTTC.